This TCR beta chain was identified in a study of control samples from healthy donors and cancer patients. TCRdb keeps only in-frame clones here, not all; method: immunoSEQ multiplex PCR. There are 150,000 to 200,000 clones in the sample; approximately 94% occur only once, and around 1.3% lies in the top ten. The CDR3 contains 14 residues. The germline gives CDR1 LGHNA, CDR2 YNFKEQ. The germline V and J ends were trimmed by 1 base and 5 bases, with 11 bases remaining between them. This rearrangement joins TRBV4-2 to TRBJ1-1, with D perhaps TRBD1 (6 bases). The TCR was taken from a woman aged 18 to 35 in good health. Sequenced material: blood. Here the CDR3 DNA reads TGTGCCAGCAGCCAAGCACAGGGCAATACTGAAGCTTTCTTT. This gives the protein CASSQAQGNTEAFF.